This record covers a single TCR beta chain. In this sample, this clone turned up a few times. Its antigen is currently not known. Base qualities are not at hand, and no much larger clone is one base apart. The time point label corresponds to: baseline before oral tofacitinib. Peripheral blood and lesional scalp punch biopsies were obtained from patients with alopecia areata. PBMCs were isolated by density centrifugation and stained for CD3, CD4 and CD8, and CD4+ and CD8+ T cells were sorted on a FACSAria. Preparation of the library involved the immunoSEQ multiplex PCR assay. RNA was extracted from all samples and reverse transcribed into cDNA as template for TCR sequencing. SuperScript III was used for first-strand cDNA synthesis, primed with a 2:1 mix of oligo-dT and random hexamers. A synthetic immune receptor repertoire was used to measure amplification bias, and any remaining bias was corrected computationally. In the source study's methods: Raw reads were preprocessed to remove errors, and CDR3 was defined by IMGT conventions from the conserved cysteine to phenylalanine. Clonality was computed by normalizing Shannon entropy by log2 of the number of productive unique TCRs and subtracting the result from 1. Whether each scalp clone was CD4 or CD8 was inferred by checking scalp TCRbeta sequences against the CD4 and CD8 repertoires from sorted blood. TCRdb obtained this table from immuneACCESS and retained in-frame rearrangements with V and J assigned. These tables miss some clones; where compared with another copy, unresolved V genes account for less than half of the shortfall, and the remainder is unexplained. V and J calls and clone size are those listed in that table; D and trimming were worked out from the DNA. Recorded for this sample are about 69,000 clones; roughly three fifths of them occurred a single time. Together, the top ten hold approximately 15% of the sample.

These data belong to a study of CD8+ T cells in alopecia areata (dated by TCRdb to the late 2010s). Broadly, across the study: The treated patients took part in an open-label pilot trial in which moderate-to-severe alopecia areata was treated with oral tofacitinib at 5 to 10 mg twice daily. The RNA source kit depended on sample type: the PAXgene miRNA kit for fixed scalp, the miRNeasy kit for PBMCs, and the RNeasy kit for mouse skin. Scalp clonality was compared among normal scalp (n=4), patchy alopecia areata scalp (n=8), and alopecia totalis/universalis scalp (n=8). High-throughput TCRbeta sequencing was used to examine T cell clonal expansion in alopecia areata in both the C3H/HeJ mouse model and human patients. TCRbeta CDR3 regions were amplified by immunoSEQ multiplex PCR with 35 Vbeta forward and 13 Jbeta reverse primers. Biopsies were taken from tofacitinib-treated patients at baseline and again at 4 and 24 weeks into treatment, and several of those patients also had a later scalp biopsy. Tofacitinib was administered for 6 to 18 months, and 6 months of follow-up off drug were then conducted to assess delayed response and recurrence. Scalp tissue and sorted CD4+ and CD8+ peripheral blood T cells from patchy and totalis/universalis alopecia areata patients and from healthy controls were covered by human TCRbeta sequencing.

CDR1 and CDR2 (MNHEY, SMNVEV) derive from the germline V gene (reference sequence). V gives up 2 bases and J gives up 5 bases, and the segment between their germline ends measures 6 bases. There are 13 amino acids in the CDR3, from cysteine to phenylalanine inclusive. The DNA shown is the 39-base CDR3, in frame from base 1. What the authors observed across the whole study: Compared with mice, TCR sequences shared between patients were less clear, possibly partly because of HLA diversity across the patient population. Higher clonality and more expanded CD8+ clones were observed in lesional scalp than in normal scalp, particularly in alopecia totalis/universalis, a finding suggestive of antigenic drive. Resident alphabeta T cells in normal human skin are also sequenced, complicating scalp TCR repertoire analysis, unlike mouse skin dominated by gammadelta T cells.

Recombination connected TRBV27 to TRBJ1-4; no D gene is confidently identified. This sequence was found in a human donor with alopecia areata. Specimen: CD8+ T cells sorted from blood, collected at week 0. The sequenced DNA is TGTGCCAGCAGTTTAGGCACAAATGAAAAACTGTTTTTT. Protein translation: CASSLGTNEKLFF.